These 21 T cell receptor beta chains came from one sample sequenced in a study of early T cells in non-severe SARS-CoV-2 infection. TCRdb reanalysed the 5' RACE reads using MiXCR and keeps one entry per CDR3 protein. The sample includes 50,000 to 75,000 distinct CDR3 sequences, 5.9% of them seen just once. This material consisted of whole blood, taken at baseline. The receptors were gathered from an adult who was a healthcare worker with PCR-confirmed SARS-CoV-2 infection or an uninfected control (not recorded which).

This clonotype was observed a handful of times. The chain couples TRBV6-2 or TRBV6-3 to TRBJ2-7; 7 bases fit TRBD1. V trimming: 4 bases; J trimming: 6 bases; junction bases outside the gene matches: 3. Per the germline V gene, CDR1 is MNHEY and CDR2 is SVGEGT. The CDR3 is 12 amino acids. CDR3 DNA: TGTGCCAGCAGTTGGGACAGCATCGAGCAGTACTTC. This gives the protein CASSWDSIEQYF.

This clonotype has a count of ten or more. The chain carries TRBV12-3 or TRBV12-4 and TRBJ2-2; tentative D call: TRBD1 (6 bases). The ends were cut back, 6 bases at V and 0 bases at J, with 20 bases in the middle. The CDR3 extends over 18 amino acids. Here the CDR3 reads CASRFYRAPLSNTGELFF. The CDR3 DNA reads TGTGCCAGCAGGTTTTACAGGGCTCCCCTTTCGAACACCGGGGAGCTGTTTTTT.

The chain links TRBV28 to TRBJ2-1, with 8 bases identical to TRBD1. The CDR3 has 16 residues. V lost 3 bases to trimming and J lost 0 bases; unmatched junction nucleotides: 4. Per the germline V gene, CDR1 is MDHEN and CDR2 is SYDVKM. The CDR3 protein is CASSFRTGSSYNEQFF. Here the CDR3 DNA reads TGTGCCAGCAGTTTTAGGACAGGGAGCTCCTACAATGAGCAGTTCTTC. Full variable domain (rest looked up from reference TRBV28 and TRBJ2-1): DVKVTQSSRYLVKRTGEKVFLECVQDMDHENMFWYRQDPGLGLRLIYFSYDVKMKEKGDIPEGYSVSREKKERFSLILESASTNQTSMYLCASSFRTGSSYNEQFFGPGTRLTVL.

This clonotype came up many times. This chain joins TRBV20-1 and TRBJ2-7; weak D call: TRBD2 (6 bases). CDR1 DFQATT and CDR2 SNEGSKA come from the germline V gene (reference sequence). The CDR3 runs 14 residues. V shed 0 bases and J shed 3 bases, with 12 bases lying between them. The CDR3 nucleotides read TGCAGTGCTAGAGATTGGAGGGTGGACTACGAGCAGTACTTC. Translating gives CSARDWRVDYEQYF.

At least ten counts were recorded for this clonotype. This rearrangement joins TRBV18 to TRBJ1-6; TRBD1 aligns across 9 bases. The CDR3 covers 15 residues. The germline CDR1 and CDR2 sequences are KGHSH and LQKENI. V trimming: 4 bases; J trimming: 9 bases; junction bases outside the gene matches: 7. The CDR3 protein is CASSQGQGTGSPLHF. In nucleotides, the CDR3 is TGTGCCAGCTCACAGGGACAGGGTACGGGTTCACCCCTCCACTTT.

This clonotype was seen at least ten times. The chain uses TRBV21-1 and TRBJ2-5. TRBV21-1 is classified as a pseudogene. This CDR3 has 14 amino acids. DNA of the CDR3: TGTGCCAGCAGCAGTTCTCTGGGTAAAGAGACCCAGTACTTC. Its translation is CASSSSLGKETQYF.

This rearrangement joins TRBV28 to TRBJ2-7, with TRBD1 as a possible D gene (5 bases). The CDR3 extends over 12 amino acids. V lost 4 bases to trimming and J lost 12 bases, with 16 bases between them. Germline loops: CDR1 MDHEN, CDR2 SYDVKM. The CDR3 DNA sequence: TGTGCCAGCAGTTCCCAGGATCCAAGGGGGTACTTC. It encodes CASSSQDPRGYF.

The V gene is TRBV6-4, the J gene TRBJ2-7; the match to TRBD1 covers 7 bases. The germline CDR1 and CDR2 sequences are MRHNA and SNTAGT. Germline trimming cut 0 bases from V and 9 bases from J; bases unmatched to any gene: 8. The CDR3 extends over 14 amino acids. This CDR3 reads CASSDSYRGQPQYF. DNA for the CDR3: TGTGCCAGCAGTGACTCTTACAGGGGACAGCCGCAGTACTTC.

This clonotype was seen many times. The chain joins TRBV20-1 to TRBJ1-5; 8 nucleotides align to TRBD1. In germline, CDR1 is DFQATT, CDR2 SNEGSKA (reference sequence). The junction had 13 bases not matched to a gene; V was cut back by 2 bases and J by 4 bases. This CDR3 region has 17 residues. The CDR3 DNA is TGCAGTGCTAGACTGACAGGGGTCACCGGCGGAAATCAGCCCCAGCATTTT. Protein: CSARLTGVTGGNQPQHF.

This clonotype occurred a few times. The chain is built from TRBV24-1 and TRBJ2-3; a weak D match, TRBD1 (6 bases). V was trimmed by 5 bases and J by 1 base, leaving 12 bases between them. The CDR3 totals 15 residues. Germline CDR1 reads KGHDR; CDR2 reads SFDVKD. The CDR3 sequence is CATSGQGSGTDTQYF. The CDR3 nucleotides read TGTGCCACCAGTGGGCAGGGGTCGGGCACAGATACGCAGTATTTT.

This clonotype was counted many times. The chain links TRBV6-5 to TRBJ2-1, with D possibly matching TRBD1 (6 bases). Germline V gene data show CDR1 as MNHEY and CDR2 as SVGAGI. The CDR3 extends over 15 amino acids. Trimming shortened V by 0 bases and J by 8 bases, and 14 bases separated the two germline ends. The CDR3 nucleotides read TGTGCCAGCAGTTACTCGATAGGGGGATGGGATGAGCAGTTCTTC. This encodes CASSYSIGGWDEQFF.

The chain couples TRBV30 to TRBJ1-3, with a weak D call TRBD1 (5 bases). The CDR3 is made up of 17 amino acids. CDR1 GTSNPN and CDR2 SVGIG come from the germline V gene (reference sequence). The ends were cut back, 0 bases at V and 0 bases at J, with 15 bases in the middle. CDR3: CAWSVLGTANSGNTIYF. DNA for the CDR3: TGTGCCTGGAGTGTTCTTGGGACGGCAAACTCTGGAAACACCATATATTTT.

This clonotype appeared a few times. This chain links TRBV4-3 with TRBJ1-3; D unresolved. V lost 0 bases and J lost 2, with 5 bases in between. CDR3 length: 14 residues. Germline loops: CDR1 LGHNA, CDR2 YSLEER. This chain's CDR3 is CASSQDTTGNTIYF. The CDR3 DNA reads TGCGCCAGCAGCCAAGACACAACTGGAAACACCATATATTTT.

The J gene is TRBJ2-5, the V gene TRBV29-1, with 7 bases that match TRBD1. Germline V gives CDR1 SQVTM, CDR2 ANQGSEA. V lost 1 base to trimming and J lost 5 bases; unmatched junction nucleotides: 7. The CDR3 spans 14 residues. CDR3 coding DNA: TGCAGCGTTGAAGGAGACAGGGTGGTCGAGACCCAGTACTTC. This encodes CSVEGDRVVETQYF.

The chain has TRBV2 and TRBJ2-4, with unresolved D. The CDR3 contains 14 residues. Trimming shortened V by 6 bases and J by 2 bases, and 11 bases separated the two germline ends. Germline values: CDR1 SNHLY, CDR2 FYNNEI. The CDR3 region has the DNA TGTGCCAGCAGCCCACACGGACCCAAAAACATTCAGTACTTC. Amino acids: CASSPHGPKNIQYF.

This clonotype came up a few times. The chain employs TRBV20-1 and TRBJ1-1; a weak D match, TRBD1 (6 bases). V lost 3 bases and J lost 3, with 14 bases in between. This CDR3 spans 14 amino acids. Germline lookup yields CDR1 DFQATT and CDR2 SNEGSKA (reference sequence). The CDR3 nucleotides read TGCAGTGCTAGCAGGGGTGGTGCGGACACTGAAGCTTTCTTT. This sequence encodes CSASRGGADTEAFF.

This clonotype came up many times. The chain combines TRBV9 with TRBJ1-6, with no clear D. The length of the CDR3 is 20 residues. CDR1 is SGDLS, CDR2 YYNGEE, per germline. V was trimmed by 4 bases and J by 0 bases, leaving 23 bases between them. CDR3 sequence (DNA): TGTGCCAGCAGCCCAGCCCTGGCGGGGTCGGAAAGCTCCTATAATTCACCCCTCCACTTT. Residues: CASSPALAGSESSYNSPLHF.

The sample holds many counts of this clonotype. The CDR3 loop reads CASSPGAHGGVETQYF. CDR3 DNA sequence: TGCGCCAGCAGCCCTGGGGCACATGGAGGGGTAGAGACCCAGTACTTC. J is TRBJ2-5 and V is TRBV4-3, with D tentatively TRBD2 (6 bases). This CDR3 is built from 16 residues. Between the trimmed V and J ends, which lost 4 bases and 4 bases, there was a span of 19 bases. Germline loops: CDR1 LGHNA, CDR2 YSLEER.

The J gene is TRBJ1-2, the V gene TRBV11-2; D perhaps matches TRBD1 (5 bases). The CDR3 spans 12 residues. CDR1 is SGHAT, CDR2 FQNNGV, per germline. V was cut by 4 bases and J by 4 bases, with 7 bases left in between. As DNA, the CDR3 is TGTGCCAGCAGCTCCCAGGGCTATGGCTACACCTTC. Translated, it gives CASSSQGYGYTF.

The chain couples TRBV28 to TRBJ2-1; TRBD2 matches at 8 bases. The length of the CDR3 is 15 residues. Germline trimming cut 3 bases from V and 10 bases from J; bases unmatched to any gene: 11. In germline, CDR1 is MDHEN, CDR2 SYDVKM. CDR3 amino acids: CASSLRAGVGPEQFF. The CDR3 nucleotides are TGTGCCAGCAGTTTGAGAGCGGGAGTAGGACCCGAGCAGTTCTTC.

This clonotype appeared many times. The chain recombines TRBV28 with TRBJ1-4, with D perhaps TRBD1 (5 bases). The V gene lost 6 bases and the J gene lost 4 bases, with 12 bases spanning the gap. The germline V gene encodes CDR1 MDHEN and CDR2 SYDVKM. The CDR3 contains 14 residues. The CDR3 here is CASRGTVGNEKLFF. The CDR3 nucleotides read TGTGCCAGCAGAGGGACTGTGGGTAATGAAAAACTGTTTTTT.